These T cell receptor beta chains were read from a single sample in a study of metastatic and nonmetastatic thyroid tumors. With MiXCR, TCRdb reprocessed the PCR reads. The table includes over 30,000 clones, 20% to 25% detected once. Sequences were obtained from tumor tissue. The receptor source for this set is a male donor with papillary thyroid cancer or a benign thyroid nodule (not recorded which). Some clones in this sample may be carry-over from other donors' samples. The CDR3 runs from the conserved cysteine through the conserved F or W. The D gene is left open where the match is weak. Not all rows give a size; the values are once, few, many and, for expanded clones, a class.

v_gene	abundance	j_gene	d_gene	CDR3nt	CDR3aa
TRBV19	.	TRBJ1-2	TRBD1	TGTGCCAGTAGTGCCGGACAGGGCTATGGCTACACCTTC	CASSAGQGYGYTF
TRBV2	many	TRBJ2-1	.	TGTGCCAGCAGTGCCGTCGTGACTGGATACAATGAGCAGTTCTTC	CASSAVVTGYNEQFF
TRBV2	few	TRBJ2-1	TRBD1	TGTGCCAGCAGTGAGGCGACAGGGGACAATGAGCAGTTCTTC	CASSEATGDNEQFF
TRBV3-1	.	TRBJ2-7	TRBD2	TGTGCCAGCAGCCCAACCGGGACTAGCCTGGAGCAGTACTTC	CASSPTGTSLEQYF
TRBV28	.	TRBJ1-1	TRBD1	TGTGCCAGCAGTTTGGGAGACGGGACAGGGAAAACTGAAGCTTTCTTT	CASSLGDGTGKTEAFF
TRBV11-2	once	TRBJ2-1	.	TGTGCCAGCAGCTTAGTTTCGGGGGGCACCTACAATGAGCAGTTCTTC	CASSLVSGGTYNEQFF
TRBV28	.	TRBJ2-1	.	TGTGCCAGCAGTTTAGAGGATGAGCAGTTCTTC	CASSLEDEQFF
TRBV4-3	many	TRBJ1-1	.	TGCGCCAGCAGCCAAGATGACTTCGGGGGGTCGTCTTACACTGAAGCTTTCTTT	CASSQDDFGGSSYTEAFF
TRBV24-1	medium-sized	TRBJ1-5	.	TGTGCCACGGCGAAAGGAGCGGGCAATCAGCCCCAGCATTTT	CATAKGAGNQPQHF
TRBV19	.	TRBJ1-5	TRBD1	TGTGCCAGTAGTTCCGCGGGACAGGGTCTTAGCAATCAGCCCCAGCATTTT	CASSSAGQGLSNQPQHF
TRBV28	few	TRBJ2-1	.	TGTGCCAGCAAGGTAGTCTCCGCGGCGTACAATGAGCAGTTCTTC	CASKVVSAAYNEQFF
TRBV30	many	TRBJ2-7	TRBD1	TGTGCCTGGAGTGGGGGGACAGGGTGGTACGAGCAGTACTTC	CAWSGGTGWYEQYF
TRBV5-1	.	TRBJ2-1	.	TGCGCCAGCAGCTTGGCAGCTAGGTCTAATGAGCAGTTCTTC	CASSLAARSNEQFF
TRBV28	many	TRBJ1-2	.	TGTGCCAGCAGTTTGGGTTCTTCGTATGGCTACACCTTC	CASSLGSSYGYTF
TRBV19	.	TRBJ1-5	.	TGTGCCAGTAGTACCCCTACTACGGGAGGGCAACAGCCCCAGCATTTT	CASSTPTTGGQQPQHF
TRBV7-3	many	TRBJ2-3	.	TGTGCCAGCAGCTTAAGTTCCAGGGTAGATACGCAGTATTTT	CASSLSSRVDTQYF
TRBV7-2	many	TRBJ2-3	TRBD1	TGTGCCAGCAGAAAGGACAGGGTTAGCACAGATACGCAGTATTTT	CASRKDRVSTDTQYF
TRBV20-1	.	TRBJ2-1	TRBD2	TGCAGTGCGATAATAGCGGGACGCTCATACAATGAGCAGTTCTTC	CSAIIAGRSYNEQFF
TRBV6-1	.	TRBJ2-1	TRBD2	TGTGCCAGCAGCCTTAGCGGGGCTTACAATGAGCAGTTCTTC	CASSLSGAYNEQFF
TRBV2	medium-sized	TRBJ2-7	.	TGTGCCAGCACCTTGGACTGGAACTACGAGCAGTACTTC	CASTLDWNYEQYF
TRBV9	many	TRBJ2-1	.	TGTGCCAGCAGCGTAGGGTTCGGACAGTTCAATGAGCAGTTCTTC	CASSVGFGQFNEQFF
TRBV15	medium-sized	TRBJ2-7	.	TGTGCCACCAGCAGAGCCGGGCGGACCTACGAGCAGTACTTC	CATSRAGRTYEQYF
TRBV11-2	many	TRBJ2-3	.	TGTGCCAGCAGCGTTAGGGGTATCGGAGATACGCAGTATTTT	CASSVRGIGDTQYF
TRBV6-5	.	TRBJ1-3	.	TGTGCCAGCAGTTACTCATTGAGAAGGGAAGGGGACACCATATATTTT	CASSYSLRREGDTIYF
TRBV20-1	many	TRBJ1-2	.	TGCAGTGCTAGGACGGACTATGGCTACACCTTC	CSARTDYGYTF
TRBV28	medium-sized	TRBJ1-2	.	TGTGCCAGCAGTTTTTTCACTCCTCAGCAGGGTTTGTACGGCTACACCTTC	CASSFFTPQQGLYGYTF
TRBV6-1	medium-sized	TRBJ2-7	.	TGTGCCAGCAGTGATTGGGGCTACGAGCAGTACTTC	CASSDWGYEQYF
TRBV28	few	TRBJ1-1	TRBD1	TGTGCCAGTAGTTTAGACAGGGACGCTTTCTTT	CASSLDRDAFF
TRBV18	many	TRBJ1-2	.	TGTGCCAGCTCACCAACCCCGCAGGGCGCTAACTATGGCTACACCTTC	CASSPTPQGANYGYTF
TRBV6-2/TRBV6-3	.	TRBJ2-3	.	TGTGCCAGCAGCCATTTGGAAAGCACAGATACGCAGTATTTT	CASSHLESTDTQYF
TRBV6-1	.	TRBJ1-2	.	TGTGCCAGCAGTGCCCGACAGTATCTTACCTATGGCTACACCTTC	CASSARQYLTYGYTF
TRBV9	many	TRBJ2-5	TRBD2	TGTGCCAGCAGCCCACTAGCGGGAGAGGTCTTAGAGACCCAGTACTTC	CASSPLAGEVLETQYF
TRBV6-5	few	TRBJ1-1	.	TGTGCCAGCAGTTCCGTAGGCACTGAAGCTTTCTTT	CASSSVGTEAFF
TRBV5-1	many	TRBJ2-1	TRBD2	TGCGCCAGCAGCTCGACTAGCGGGAAGTGGCATGAGCAGTTCTTC	CASSSTSGKWHEQFF
TRBV6-1	few	TRBJ1-1	.	TGTGCCGTAAAAAGTGAATGGAACACTGAAGCTTTCTTT	CAVKSEWNTEAFF
TRBV6-1	.	TRBJ1-2	.	TGTGCCAGCAGTGACGTTGGGGGTCATTATGGCTACACCTTC	CASSDVGGHYGYTF
TRBV7-3	.	TRBJ2-1	.	TGTGCCAGCAGCTTGGAGGGTCTCAATGAGCAGTTCTTC	CASSLEGLNEQFF
TRBV7-9	many	TRBJ1-1	.	TGTGCCAGCAGCCCTGCCCCGGGGCACACTGAAGCTTTCTTT	CASSPAPGHTEAFF
TRBV10-3	many	TRBJ1-1	.	TGTGCCATCAGCCCAGGGACAAATCAGAACACTGAAGCTTTCTTT	CAISPGTNQNTEAFF
TRBV11-2	.	TRBJ2-1	.	TGTGCCAGCAGCTTTCGGGGGTCCAGCTCCTACAATGAGCAGTTCTTC	CASSFRGSSSYNEQFF
TRBV19	few	TRBJ2-1	TRBD1	TGTGCCAGTAGTAGTGGACAGGGGGCCTTCTTTGAGCAGTTCTTC	CASSSGQGAFFEQFF
TRBV4-2	many	TRBJ2-1	TRBD2	TGTGCCAGCAGCCAAGATAGAGGCGGGAGGGAGGTTTCGGATGAGCAGTTCTTC	CASSQDRGGREVSDEQFF
TRBV27	many	TRBJ2-3	.	TGTGCCAGCAGTTTATCGGGGGGTAGCACAGATACGCAGTATTTT	CASSLSGGSTDTQYF